These T cell receptor beta chains were read from a single sample in a study of cytomegalovirus exposure and HLA in healthy donors. Produced via immunoSEQ multiplex PCR; TCRdb's table is partial and in-frame only. This sample has under 200,000 clones, with more than 70% found just once. The sample was PBMCs. Receptor source: a male donor in good health and CMV-seronegative. Both conserved end residues are part of each CDR3. The D gene is left open where the match is weak. Size is omitted from some rows. Given values are once, few, many or a class for expanded clones.

V,size,J,D,CDR3,DNA
TRBV7-2,.,TRBJ2-4,TRBD1,CASSHRDRVAKNIQYF,TGTGCCAGCAGCCACCGGGACAGGGTAGCCAAAAACATTCAGTACTTC
TRBV5-4,.,TRBJ2-3,.,CASSLGASSTDTQYF,TGTGCCAGCAGCTTGGGAGCGTCTAGCACAGATACGCAGTATTTT
TRBV28,.,TRBJ2-5,.,CASSPIMVAARRETQYF,TGTGCCAGCAGTCCTATTATGGTAGCAGCTAGGCGGGAGACCCAGTACTTC
TRBV29-1,.,TRBJ2-1,.,CSVEPGGGAHNEQFF,TGCAGCGTTGAACCTGGTGGGGGGGCACACAATGAGCAGTTCTTC
TRBV19,.,TRBJ2-3,TRBD2,CASRLADSTDTQYF,TGCGCCAGTAGACTAGCGGATAGCACAGATACGCAGTATTTT
TRBV6-1,.,TRBJ1-1,.,CASSEGTKSEAFF,TGTGCCAGCAGTGAAGGGACTAAGAGTGAAGCTTTCTTT
TRBV11-2,.,TRBJ2-1,TRBD2,CASSPHGTSNEQFF,TGTGCCAGCAGCCCCCATGGGACTAGCAATGAGCAGTTCTTC
TRBV6-1,once,TRBJ1-5,TRBD1,CASTGQGVNQPQHF,TGTGCCAGCACGGGACAGGGGGTTAATCAGCCCCAGCATTTT
TRBV6-5,.,TRBJ2-5,.,CASRGAFRGETQYF,TGTGCCAGCAGGGGGGCATTCCGGGGAGAGACCCAGTACTTC
TRBV27,.,TRBJ1-5,.,CASSLPPRQPQHF,TGTGCCAGCAGTTTACCCCCCAGGCAGCCCCAGCATTTT
TRBV27,.,TRBJ2-7,.,CASSLSIGGYEQYF,TGTGCCAGCAGTCTATCGATCGGTGGCTACGAGCAGTACTTC
TRBV7-2,.,TRBJ1-5,.,CASSFQVNQPQHF,TGTGCCAGCAGCTTTCAGGTGAATCAGCCCCAGCATTTT
TRBV30,.,TRBJ2-2,TRBD2,CAWSGTSGGTGELFF,TGTGCCTGGAGCGGGACTAGCGGGGGCACCGGGGAGCTGTTTTTT
TRBV7-2,.,TRBJ2-1,TRBD1,CASSLALSGTGLRNEQFF,TGTGCCAGCAGCTTAGCGCTGTCCGGGACAGGGCTTAGGAATGAGCAGTTCTTC
TRBV28,.,TRBJ1-2,TRBD1,CASSTGTGSYGYTF,TGTGCCAGCAGCACCGGGACAGGGAGCTATGGCTACACCTTC
TRBV19,.,TRBJ2-7,.,CASSIAASYEQYF,TGTGCCAGTAGTATAGCTGCGTCCTACGAGCAGTACTTC
TRBV27,.,TRBJ1-1,TRBD1,CASGTGKKPEAFF,TGTGCCAGCGGGACAGGGAAGAAACCTGAAGCTTTCTTT
TRBV6-5,.,TRBJ2-7,.,CASTLRSGAYEQYF,TGTGCCAGCACTTTAAGGTCAGGGGCCTACGAGCAGTACTTC
TRBV6-7,.,TRBJ2-4,TRBD2,CASSYCLAGASGKNIQYF,TGTGCCAGCAGTTACTGCCTAGCGGGAGCATCCGGCAAAAACATTCAGTACTTC
TRBV6-6,.,TRBJ2-7,.,CASSWVWQGGYEQYF,TGTGCCAGCAGTTGGGTCTGGCAGGGGGGCTACGAGCAGTACTTC
TRBV4-3,.,TRBJ2-7,TRBD1,CASSQASGQGAYEQYF,TGCGCCAGCAGCCAAGCTTCGGGACAGGGGGCCTACGAGCAGTACTTC
TRBV28,.,TRBJ1-1,TRBD1,CASTRGTAAFF,TGTGCCAGCACACGAGGGACAGCCGCTTTCTTT
TRBV23-1,.,TRBJ1-1,TRBD1,CASSPSDRTNTEAFF,TGCGCCAGCAGTCCATCGGACAGGACGAACACTGAAGCTTTCTTT
TRBV5-1,once,TRBJ2-6,TRBD1,CASSLGTGRGGANVLTF,TGCGCCAGCAGCTTGGGGACAGGCAGGGGTGGGGCCAACGTCCTGACTTTC
TRBV5-5,.,TRBJ2-7,TRBD2,CASSFLAGGYEQYF,TGTGCCAGCAGCTTCCTAGCGGGGGGCTACGAGCAGTACTTC
TRBV7-8,.,TRBJ1-5,.,CASSLDGAPGSNQPQHF,TGTGCCAGCAGCTTAGATGGGGCCCCAGGTAGCAATCAGCCCCAGCATTTT
TRBV6-4,.,TRBJ2-1,TRBD1,CASSGNRGRFNEQFF,TGTGCCAGCAGTGGGAACAGGGGGCGATTCAATGAGCAGTTCTTC
TRBV15,few,TRBJ2-7,TRBD2,CATSRDPFLAGGFYEQYF,TGTGCCACCAGCAGAGATCCCTTCCTAGCGGGAGGGTTCTACGAGCAGTACTTC
TRBV7-6,.,TRBJ1-2,.,CASSPGVGSYNYGYTF,TGTGCCAGCAGCCCAGGGGTAGGGAGTTATAACTATGGCTACACCTTC
TRBV19,.,TRBJ1-1,TRBD1,CASRTGAGDTEAFF,TGTGCCAGTAGAACAGGGGCCGGGGACACTGAAGCTTTCTTT
TRBV6-5,.,TRBJ2-3,TRBD1,CASRDRVADTQYF,TGTGCCAGCAGAGACAGGGTAGCAGATACGCAGTATTTT
TRBV7-7,once,TRBJ2-5,TRBD1,CASSLGTGEETQYF,TGTGCCAGCAGCTTGGGGACAGGGGAAGAGACCCAGTACTTC
TRBV7-9,.,TRBJ2-1,.,CASSFSSYNEQFF,TGTGCCAGCAGCTTTTCCAGTTACAATGAGCAGTTCTTC
TRBV21-1,once,TRBJ2-1,.,CASSKGGTSGANEQFF,TGTGCCAGCAGCAAAGGGGGGACTAGCGGGGCCAATGAGCAGTTCTTC
TRBV6-5,.,TRBJ2-7,.,CAIFFKQKAAYEQYF,TGTGCCATTTTTTTCAAGCAGAAGGCGGCATACGAGCAGTACTTC
TRBV20-1,.,TRBJ1-3,.,CSARGGDTIYF,TGCAGTGCTAGAGGGGGAGACACCATATATTTT
TRBV28,once,TRBJ2-7,TRBD1,CASTGQAPYEQYF,TGTGCCAGCACGGGACAGGCACCTTACGAGCAGTACTTC
TRBV4-3,few,TRBJ1-5,.,CASSQDAGAWQPQHF,TGCGCCAGCAGCCAAGATGCAGGGGCATGGCAGCCCCAGCATTTT
TRBV21-1,.,TRBJ2-5,.,CASMTGVETQYF,TGTGCCAGCATGACAGGGGTAGAGACCCAGTACTTC
TRBV6-4,.,TRBJ2-1,.,CASPRGFEGPYNEQFF,TGTGCCAGCCCCAGGGGTTTCGAGGGTCCCTACAATGAGCAGTTCTTC
TRBV4-2,.,TRBJ1-4,.,CASSHRPGVDEKLFF,TGTGCCAGCAGCCACCGACCGGGTGTAGATGAAAAACTGTTTTTT
TRBV5-1,.,TRBJ2-3,TRBD1,CASRGQGHTDTQYF,TGCGCCAGCCGTGGACAGGGCCACACAGATACGCAGTATTTT
TRBV4-3,.,TRBJ1-6,.,CASSQDLTATNSPLHF,TGCGCCAGCAGCCAAGACTTGACAGCTACTAATTCACCCCTCCACTTT
TRBV9,.,TRBJ1-6,.,CASRRRDSPLHF,TGTGCCAGCAGAAGGAGAGACTCACCCCTCCACTTT
TRBV14,.,TRBJ1-2,.,CASSQDGRAVYGYTF,TGTGCCAGCAGCCAAGATGGGAGGGCGGTCTATGGCTACACCTTC
TRBV19,.,TRBJ1-1,.,CASSTPYTEAFF,TGTGCCAGTAGTACCCCTTACACTGAAGCTTTCTTT
TRBV9,.,TRBJ2-7,TRBD1,CASSVGGTGGYEQYF,TGTGCCAGCAGCGTAGGGGGGACAGGGGGCTACGAGCAGTACTTC
TRBV11-3,.,TRBJ2-2,TRBD1,CASSGQGQRNTGELFF,TGTGCCAGCAGCGGACAGGGACAGCGGAACACCGGGGAGCTGTTTTTT
TRBV19,.,TRBJ2-2,TRBD1,CASTHLGNRGTGELFF,TGTGCCAGTACCCATTTGGGGAACAGGGGCACCGGGGAGCTGTTTTTT
TRBV7-9,.,TRBJ1-2,.,CASRQPPRGLRYGYTF,TGTGCCAGCAGACAACCTCCGAGGGGACTACGGTATGGCTACACCTTC
TRBV6-1,.,TRBJ1-1,TRBD1,CASSVYRGQNTEAFF,TGTGCCAGCAGTGTTTACAGGGGGCAGAACACTGAAGCTTTCTTT